The 19 T cell receptor beta chains reported below all come from one sample, sequenced in a study of OX40 agonist ivuxolimab in advanced cancers. Libraries were prepared by immunoSEQ multiplex PCR; TCRdb keeps only in-frame clonotypes and omits some of them. Of about 60,000 clones listed, approximately 86% are singletons. This material consisted of CD4+ or CD8+ T cells sorted from blood, taken in a trial of the OX40 agonist ivuxolimab. These receptors all come from an adult with an advanced solid tumor such as melanoma, head and neck, liver or kidney cancer.

The chain carries TRBV7-9 and TRBJ2-2; no clear D gene. CDR3 length: 13 amino acids. Trimming left V 6 bases short and J 1 base short, with 6 bases between. Germline lookup yields CDR1 SEHNR and CDR2 FQNEAQ (reference sequence). DNA of the CDR3: TGTGCCAGCAGTCGTCAGAACACCGGGGAGCTGTTTTTT. This encodes CASSRQNTGELFF. The whole variable domain, remainder taken from reference TRBV7-9 and TRBJ2-2, is DTGVSQNPRHKITKRGQNVTFRCDPISEHNRLYWYRQTLGQGPEFLTYFQNEAQLEKSRLLSDRFSAERPKGSFSTLEIQRTEQGDSAMYLCASSRQNTGELFFGEGSRLTVL.

The rearrangement uses TRBV19 and TRBJ2-3; a possible D gene is TRBD2 (6 bases). The ends were cut back, 10 bases at V and 1 base at J, with 15 bases in the middle. This CDR3 spans 14 amino acids. Germline V gene lookup returns CDR1 LNHDA and CDR2 SQIVND (reference sequence). The CDR3 DNA reads TGTGCCACCGTGTCCGGAGGGGGCACAGATACGCAGTATTTT. Its translation is CATVSGGGTDTQYF.

J is TRBJ1-2 and V is TRBV5-6, with D possibly TRBD1 on 5 matching bases. Trimming left V 0 bases short and J 5 bases short, with 11 bases between. This CDR3 is built from 14 residues. Germline CDR1 is SGHDT and CDR2 is YYEEEE. DNA for the CDR3: TGTGCCAGCAGCTTGGCTGGCAGGGAGTATGGCTACACCTTC. Protein: CASSLAGREYGYTF.

This clone was seen more than once but under ten times. The genes are TRBV28 and TRBJ1-2, with no clear D. The CDR3 consists of 13 residues. CDR1 is MDHEN and CDR2 is SYDVKM in the germline V gene. V was trimmed by 5 bases and J by 7 bases, leaving 14 bases between them. The CDR3 reads CASSPTRSTGYTF. CDR3 nucleotide sequence: TGTGCCAGCAGTCCCACCCGGAGTACTGGCTACACCTTC.

V gene TRBV7-2 combines with J gene TRBJ2-2, with TRBD2 identical over 7 bases. V was clipped by 1 base and J by 4 bases; unmatched bases: 6. This CDR3 is built from 16 residues. Germline assignment: CDR1 SGHTA and CDR2 FQGNSA. The DNA for the CDR3 is TGTGCCAGCAGCTTAGATTCTAGCGGAATCACCGGGGAGCTGTTTTTT. This gives the protein CASSLDSSGITGELFF.

This chain uses TRBV15 with TRBJ2-5; D possibly corresponds to TRBD2 (7 bases). The germline CDR1 and CDR2 sequences are LNHNV and YYDKDF (reference sequence). Trimming pared 1 base from V and 5 bases from J, leaving 29 bases between. The length of the CDR3 is 20 residues. Here the CDR3 reads CATSRGGGGFQTRSGETQYF. For the CDR3, the DNA is TGTGCCACCAGCAGAGGGGGAGGGGGGTTCCAGACTAGAAGCGGTGAGACCCAGTACTTC.

For the CDR3, the DNA is TGTGCCATCAGTGAGAGCAGGGACAATCAGCCCCAGCATTTT. The encoded protein is CAISESRDNQPQHF. This sequence joins TRBV10-3 and TRBJ1-5, with D possibly TRBD1 on 5 matching bases. Germline V CDR1 and CDR2: ENHRY, SYGVKD. The CDR3 runs 14 residues. Trimming removed 2 bases at V and 3 bases at J, with 8 bases between.

The chain is built from TRBV7-2 and TRBJ2-5; TRBD1 matches 10 bases. The CDR3 has 15 amino acids. The germline gives CDR1 SGHTA, CDR2 FQGNSA. J gave up 7 bases and V 1 base, and 6 bases lay outside the gene matches. The CDR3 nucleotides are TGTGCCAGCAGCTTAGGGACAGGGGGTCGGGGGACCCAGTACTTC. Translating it yields CASSLGTGGRGTQYF.

The rearrangement joins TRBV5-1 to TRBJ1-4; D remains ambiguous. CDR1 is SGHRS and CDR2 is YFSETQ in the germline V gene. The CDR3 is 12 amino acids. V was pared by 6 bases and J by 10 bases, with 13 bases between. The CDR3 loop reads CASTAGDGKLFF. CDR3 DNA sequence: TGCGCCAGCACTGCAGGTGACGGAAAACTGTTTTTT.

V and J are TRBV5-1 and TRBJ1-4; TRBD1 matches 11 bases. The CDR3 covers 18 residues. With 3 bases clipped from V and 0 bases from J, the junction kept 7 bases outside the gene matches. The germline CDR1 and CDR2 sequences are SGHRS and YFSETQ. The CDR3 coding sequence is TGCGCCAGCAGCTCCCCTCCGGGACAGGGGGCAACTAATGAAAAACTGTTTTTT. Protein product: CASSSPPGQGATNEKLFF.

The chain couples TRBV7-2 to TRBJ2-7; D tentatively reads TRBD1 or TRBD2 (6 bases each). The V end was cut by 5 bases, the J end by 2 bases, with 13 bases between. Per the germline V gene, CDR1 is SGHTA and CDR2 is FQGNSA. CDR3 length equals 14 residues. This CDR3 is CASSLGGPAYEQYF. The DNA for the CDR3 is TGTGCCAGCAGCCTGGGGGGCCCAGCCTACGAGCAGTACTTC.

The rearrangement joins TRBV6-5 to TRBJ2-3; the match to TRBD1 covers 8 bases. The ends lost 6 bases at V and 4 bases at J; junction bases unmatched: 6. The germline CDR1 and CDR2 sequences are MNHEY and SVGAGI. The CDR3 runs to 14 residues. This CDR3 reads CASSPGQGADTQYF. Written as DNA, the CDR3 is TGTGCCAGCAGCCCCGGACAGGGTGCAGATACGCAGTATTTT.

The J gene is TRBJ2-7, the V gene TRBV19; D is uncertain. V dropped 2 bases and J dropped 0 bases, with 8 bases sitting between them. The CDR3 contains 14 residues. Germline V gene lookup returns CDR1 LNHDA and CDR2 SQIVND (reference sequence). CDR3 in amino acids: CASSIYSDSYEQYF. As DNA, the CDR3 is TGTGCCAGTAGTATATACAGCGACTCCTACGAGCAGTACTTC.

The chain joins TRBV11-2 to TRBJ1-2; no clear D. Trimming removed 0 bases from V and 4 bases from J, with 12 bases in between. There are 15 residues in the CDR3. Looked up from germline, CDR1 is SGHAT and CDR2 is FQNNGV. The CDR3 DNA follows: TGTGCCAGCAGCTTAGACCCGTCTGCGGGCTATGGCTACACCTTC. This gives the protein CASSLDPSAGYGYTF.

The V call is TRBV5-4, the J call TRBJ1-1; 10 bases map to TRBD1. Per germline, CDR1 SGHNT and CDR2 YYREEE (reference sequence). CDR3 length: 16 amino acids. V lost 0 bases and J lost 5; bases outside the gene matches: 7. The CDR3, as DNA: TGTGCCAGCAGCTTGGATCCCGGACAGGGGGGGACTGAAGCTTTCTTT. Encoded protein: CASSLDPGQGGTEAFF.

The chain has TRBV15 and TRBJ2-7; TRBD1 matches 7 bases. J gave up 1 base and V 5 bases, and 2 bases lay outside the gene matches. Germline V gives CDR1 LNHNV, CDR2 YYDKDF (reference sequence). CDR3 length equals 13 residues. This CDR3 reads CATSRDRSYEQYF. DNA of the CDR3: TGTGCCACCAGCCGGGACAGATCCTACGAGCAGTACTTC.

The J gene is TRBJ2-3, the V gene TRBV9; 10 bases align to TRBD2. The V gene's germline CDR1 is SGDLS and CDR2 YYNGEE. Germline trimming cut 0 bases from V and 1 base from J; bases unmatched to any gene: 14. CDR3 length: 20 amino acids. CDR3 sequence (DNA): TGTGCCAGCAGCGTAGAGGGACTAGCGTTTGCCTCTAGTGGCACAGATACGCAGTATTTT. Protein sequence: CASSVEGLAFASSGTDTQYF.

The chain carries TRBV4-3 and TRBJ1-3; no clear D. The germline V and J ends were trimmed by 1 base and 0 bases, with 4 bases remaining between them. The CDR3 contains 14 residues. Germline V gives CDR1 LGHNA, CDR2 YSLEER. DNA for the CDR3: TGCGCCAGCAGCCAAGCCAGCTCTGGAAACACCATATATTTT. Translating it yields CASSQASSGNTIYF.

V usage is TRBV5-1 and J usage is TRBJ2-7; D possibly corresponds to TRBD2 (6 bases). The germline V gene has CDR1 SGHRS and CDR2 YFSETQ. The V end lost 3 bases, the J end lost 3 bases, and 13 bases lay between the germline ends. The CDR3 has 14 residues. CDR3 bases: TGCGCCAGCAGCTCCGGGACGGGGGACTACGAGCAGTACTTC. It specifies CASSSGTGDYEQYF.